The present TCR beta chain was sequenced within a study of identical twins. There are a few counts of this clonotype. TCRdb fed the 5' RACE reads into MiXCR, producing one record per CDR3 protein. The table has 450,000 or so distinct CDR3 sequences, 20% to 30% seen once. V was clipped by 6 bases and J by 0 bases; unmatched bases: 18. The CDR3 has 19 residues. CDR1 is LGHDT, CDR2 YNNKEL, per germline (reference sequence). A further study also used this sample, focusing on T cells expressing NK-cell markers.

The V and J genes are TRBV3-1 and TRBJ2-5; TRBD2 agrees at 8 bases. Sequenced sample: CD4+ T cells sorted from blood. The TCR sequence derives from a woman aged 18 to 35 in good health. CDR3 residues: CASRPMGGSGVSYQETQYF. The CDR3 DNA reads as TGTGCCAGCAGACCAATGGGAGGTAGCGGGGTCTCGTACCAAGAGACCCAGTACTTC.